Sequencing of this T cell receptor (beta chain) was carried out in a study of blood T cell repertoires in COVID-19. About the study: COVID-19 samples from acute and convalescent phases originated in the United States, Italy and Spain.

Repertoires were generated with immunoSEQ multiplex PCR, while TCRdb's copy carries only in-frame clones and drops some. The data hold roughly 100,000 clones, with approximately 78% observed a single time. Trimming took off 3 bases at V and 7 bases at J, with 11 bases between the two ends. Looked up from germline, CDR1 is SGHRS and CDR2 is YFSETQ. The CDR3 consists of 13 residues. This clone was counted between two and nine times. Material: peripheral blood. The chain links TRBV5-1 to TRBJ2-4, with D tentatively TRBD2 (6 bases). This clonotype originated in a man in his sixties with active or convalescent COVID-19. For the CDR3, the DNA is TGCGCCAGCAGCTCCTCCGGGACTAACATTCAGTACTTC. Its translation is CASSSSGTNIQYF.